This TCR beta chain emerged from a study of immune evolution from preneoplasia to lung adenocarcinoma (dated by TCRdb to the early 2020s). A note on the overall study: HLA loss of heterozygosity was observed in about 7%, 15% and 30% of AIS, MIA and ADC lesions, respectively, and was not observed in any AAH lesions. It was reported in the study that more than 85 samples were used for TCR sequencing. Whole exome sequencing and methylation data from the same cohort of nodules were integrated with the immune data. Sample size was based on specimen availability rather than a prior power calculation. POLYSOLVER was used to infer Class I HLA alleles from exome data, while LOHHLA was used to detect allele-specific HLA loss. Resected precursor lesions (AAH, AIS, MIA) and invasive adenocarcinomas were each compared against paired morphologically normal lung tissue. The study combined immune gene expression, TCR sequencing and multiplex immunofluorescence to profile immune contexture across lung adenocarcinoma precursors and invasive adenocarcinoma. The overall cohort comprised 53 patients with pulmonary nodules who underwent surgical resection. A total of over 50 patients contributed TCR sequencing data. Overall study outcomes, separate from this receptor: The highest top T cell clone frequencies were observed in normal lung, and a progressive decrease in top T cell clone frequencies appeared to occur from AAH through AIS, MIA and invasive adenocarcinoma. Clonality was highest in normal lung, while later-stage lesions appeared to have lower clonality but higher T cell density and diversity. T cell clonality was highest in KRAS-mutant nodules compared with EGFR-mutant or double wild-type lesions. Findings were based on association rather than direct causation; larger cohorts with long-term follow-up and longitudinal biopsies were deemed needed. Because all patients came from Japan and China, whether the findings apply to Western populations was uncertain.

Resection was performed on patients in Japan or China between the mid-2010s and the late 2010s. The histologic diagnosis of each case was independently confirmed on H&E slides by two lung cancer pathologists. To enrich premalignant or tumor cells for nucleic acid extraction, macro-dissection was performed after pathologic assessment. FFPE tissue was used for DNA isolation with the AllPrep DNA/RNA FFPE Kit. Regarding this clone: The target of this receptor is not known. No much larger clonotype is one base removed from it; base qualities were not supplied.

Using the immunoSEQ hsTCRbeta Kit, TCR beta CDR3 regions were sequenced from DNA. From the authors' description of their analysis: The ImmunoSEQ Analyzer was used to analyse the TCR sequencing data. T cell clonality was defined as 1 minus Pielou's evenness computed on productive rearrangements. T cell diversity was measured with the inverse Simpson index on productive templates. T cell density was defined as TCR beta template counts normalized to usable DNA, with usable DNA estimated by amplifying and sequencing housekeeping genes. Two-sided Kruskal-Wallis tests were used to compare TCR metrics across histologic stages. TCRdb stores this immuneACCESS table with in-frame sequences only. Part of the clones is absent; in the studies checked, under half of the shortfall reflects unresolved V genes, and no reason is known for the rest. V, J and clone size reflect that table, while D and trimming were determined from the DNA. For this sample there are approximately 9,000 clones; about 81% appear just once. Around 2.8% of the sample comes from the top ten.

From cysteine to phenylalanine, the CDR3 is 16 amino acids long. The DNA shown is the 48-base CDR3, in frame from base 1. Per the germline V gene (reference sequence), SEHNR is the CDR1 and FQNEAQ is the CDR2. V is reduced by 3 bases and J by 0 bases, leaving a spacing of 15 bases between them. The sequence was obtained from a person between 70 and 80 years old with lung adenocarcinoma. Rearrangement joined TRBV7-9 to TRBJ2-7; the D gene is perhaps TRBD2, on 6 matching bases. Sequencing input: FFPE minimally invasive lung adenocarcinoma tissue. The cell subset or site label, read with the paper, signifies: micro-invasive lung adenocarcinoma (MIA). The DNA sequence is as follows: TGTGCCAGCAGCTTCAGCGGTGGGGGGAACTCCTACGAGCAGTACTTC. It specifies CASSFSGGGNSYEQYF.